Included here is one TCR beta chain sequence, with context. Its antigen is unidentified. Trimming removed 0 bases from V and 0 bases from J, with 9 bases in between. Germline V CDR1 and CDR2: LGHDT, YNNKEL (reference sequence). This CDR3 has 15 residues. This sample is part of a study of regulatory T cells in long-lasting Graves disease. Overall study findings and caveats: Having few samples may have compromised the accuracy. More public clonotypes were shared by persistent patients (around 2,800) than by new patients (under 1,000).

Time point described: persistent/refractory GD, antithyroid drugs over 5 years with positive TRAb. From PBMCs, RNA was extracted and then used to make the TCR library. With iRepertoire HTBI primers and Arm-PCR of CDR3 regions, TCR beta libraries were built. TCRdb redid the calling of the multiplex PCR reads with MiXCR, one entry per CDR3 protein. The top ten clones hold 7% to 10% of a sample with 400,000 to 500,000 distinct CDR3 sequences, less than 25% of them seen once. This clonotype was obtained from a female donor with Graves disease. The chain uses TRBV3-1 and TRBJ2-7; a possible D gene is TRBD2 (5 bases). The material sequenced was peripheral blood mononuclear cells (PBMCs), taken when the disease was refractory, from a patient treated with antithyroid drugs. The CDR3 coding sequence is TGTGCCAGCAGCCAAGAGCCCGGGAACTCCTACGAGCAGTACTTC. It translates to CASSQEPGNSYEQYF.